This T cell receptor beta chain emerged from a study of blood T cell repertoires in COVID-19. About the research overall: In each case, the material was cDNA or gDNA derived from T cells, B-cell-depleted T cells, or PBMCs.

Authors' methods: Reference gene primers were amplified, and this amplification served to estimate nucleated cell counts. TCRdb keeps only in-frame clones here, not all; method: immunoSEQ multiplex PCR. Clone size and V and J calls were adopted from that table, with D and trimming inferred from the DNA. The sample holds 350,000 to 400,000 clones, approximately 88% seen once. This clone came up once. Ages ranged from about 18 to 89 years, with residence in 24 US areas. The study assigned cohorts using participant-reported clinical history. J gave up 7 bases and V 0 bases, and 6 bases lay outside the gene matches. The CDR3 is 15 residues long. Germline CDR1 is SGDLS and CDR2 is YYNGEE.

This TCR came from a woman between 25 and 40 years old with acute COVID-19. The chain has TRBV9 and TRBJ2-1; 8 positions match TRBD2. The material sequenced was PBMCs or T cells enriched from blood (not recorded which). CDR3 nucleotides: TGTGCCAGCAGCGTAGTAGCGGGACCGCTTAATGAGCAGTTCTTC. Translated: CASSVVAGPLNEQFF. The full variable domain, its missing parts supplied by reference TRBV9 and TRBJ2-1, is DSGVTQTPKHLITATGQRVTLRCSPRSGDLSVYWYQQSLDQGLQFLIQYYNGEERAKGNILERFSAQQFPDLHSELNLSSLELGDSALYFCASSVVAGPLNEQFFGPGTRLTVL.